These 22 T cell receptor beta chains were sequenced from one sample in a study of liver allograft versus peripheral blood T cells. Across the whole study: Recipients' peripheral blood supplied the T cell receptor repertoires against which those in transplanted livers were compared.

MiXCR, applied by TCRdb to the reads, yields one record per CDR3 protein. The sample contains 8,000 or so distinct CDR3 sequences, over 15% of which appear only once. The source is a human patient who had a liver transplant. A subset of T cells may come from the graft donor.

This clonotype was picked up one time. A much larger clone lies a single base off, so this may be a read error. The chain carries TRBV6-6 and TRBJ2-3; tentative D call: TRBD2 (5 bases). The CDR3 runs 16 residues. Germline loops: CDR1 MNHNY, CDR2 SVGAGI (reference sequence). The CDR3 loop reads CVSSYQAGLRTDTQYF. The CDR3 nucleotides read TGTGTCAGCAGTTACCAGGCGGGCCTCCGCACAGATACGCAGTATTTT.

Note on this clonotype: A much more abundant neighbour one base away suggests this may be a read error. The rearrangement links TRBV6-6 to TRBJ2-3, with D uncertain. The germline gives CDR1 MNHNY, CDR2 SVGAGI (reference sequence). The CDR3 runs 12 residues. In nucleotides, the CDR3 is TGTGCCAGCCGGATCACCACAGATACGAAGTATTTT. Its protein product is CASRITTDTKYF.

This chain connects TRBV4-1 to TRBJ2-5, with TRBD2 identical over 12 bases. J gave up 0 bases and V 1 base, and 0 bases lay outside the gene matches. CDR1 is MGHRA, CDR2 YSYEKL, per germline. This CDR3 comprises 16 residues. In DNA, the CDR3 is TGCGCCAGCAGCCAAGGGACTAGCGGGGACCAAGAGACCCAGTACTTC. Encoded protein: CASSQGTSGDQETQYF.

This clonotype is medium-sized by share. The chain combines TRBV19 with TRBJ1-4, with D unresolved. The CDR3 contains 14 residues. The V end lost 10 bases, the J end lost 5 bases, and 17 bases lay between the germline ends. CDR1 is LNHDA, CDR2 SQIVND, per germline (reference sequence). Here the CDR3 DNA reads TGTGCCACCGGCCAGCGGTTTTCGAATGAAAAACTGTTTTTT. Translation gives CATGQRFSNEKLFF.

This clonotype has at least ten counts. The chain uses TRBV28 and TRBJ1-3; 10 positions match TRBD1. CDR3 size: 15 residues. Germline assignment: CDR1 MDHEN and CDR2 SYDVKM. Unmatched junction bases numbered 5, after V lost 6 bases and J lost 3 bases. The chain's CDR3 is CASSLTGGSGNTIYF. The DNA of the CDR3 is TGTGCCAGCAGCCTGACAGGGGGCAGTGGAAACACCATATATTTT.

Worth noting for this clonotype: This clone may be a read error of a much larger clone one base away. V and J are TRBV20-1 and TRBJ1-5, with 9 bases aligning to TRBD1. Germline lookup yields CDR1 DFQATT and CDR2 SNEGSKA (reference sequence). The CDR3 consists of 13 residues. With 4 bases clipped from V and 11 bases from J, the junction kept 9 bases outside the gene matches. CDR3 residues: CSANQDRGSSQHF. The DNA for the CDR3 is TGCAGTGCTAACCAGGACAGGGGATCGTCCCAGCATTTT.

The chain has TRBV25-1 and TRBJ1-1; a weak D match, TRBD1 (6 bases). Germline values: CDR1 MGHDK, CDR2 SYGVNS. Trimming cost V 9 bases and J 1 base, with 12 bases left between them. The CDR3 contains 13 residues. The CDR3 loop reads CASSRQENTEAFF. CDR3 sequence (DNA): TGTGCCAGTTCCAGACAGGAGAACACTGAAGCTTTCTTT. Combining the CDR3 with reference TRBV25-1 and TRBJ1-1 gives the whole variable domain EADIYQTPRYLVIGTGKKITLECSQTMGHDKMYWYQQDPGMELHLIHYSYGVNSTEKGDLSSESTVSRIRTEHFPLTLESARPSHTSQYLCASSRQENTEAFFGQGTRLTVV.

This clonotype has at least ten counts. This chain uses TRBV19 with TRBJ1-5; TRBD1 matches at 7 bases. V shed 7 bases, J shed 4 bases, and the junction held 7 bases outside the gene matches. The germline V gene has CDR1 LNHDA and CDR2 SQIVND (reference sequence). The CDR3 sequence is 14 residues long. The CDR3 bases are TGTGCCAGTACATTGGGACAGATTAATCAGCCCCAGCATTTT. Its protein is CASTLGQINQPQHF.

This clonotype rates as medium-sized. V usage is TRBV18 and J usage is TRBJ2-1; D unresolved. Trimming removed 5 bases from V and 7 bases from J, with 9 bases in between. CDR3 length: 12 amino acids. Germline loops: CDR1 KGHSH, CDR2 LQKENI. The CDR3 protein is CASSNTENEQFF. CDR3 nucleotides: TGTGCCAGCTCAAACACAGAAAATGAGCAGTTCTTC.

This clonotype is termed medium-sized. The chain's CDR3 is CSARPGQSTDTQYF. In DNA, the CDR3 is TGCAGTGCTAGACCGGGACAGAGCACAGATACGCAGTATTTT. The J gene is TRBJ2-3, the V gene TRBV20-1; 7 positions match TRBD1. This CDR3 region has 14 residues. Germline CDR1 is DFQATT and CDR2 is SNEGSKA (reference sequence). V shed 2 bases, J shed 0 bases, and the junction held 2 bases outside the gene matches.

In this sample, this clonotype turned up a few times. The chain links TRBV7-9 to TRBJ2-7; 9 nucleotides match TRBD1. CDR1 SEHNR and CDR2 FQNEAQ come from the germline V gene (reference sequence). After removal of 2 bases from V and 0 bases from J, the junction contained 11 bases not matched to a gene. The CDR3 contains 18 residues. CDR3 in amino acids: CASSLKSAGTGRSYEQYF. CDR3 nucleotides: TGTGCCAGCAGCTTAAAATCCGCCGGGACAGGGCGCTCCTACGAGCAGTACTTC.

Ten or more counts support this clonotype. The CDR3 spells CASSLAVTNNYGYTF. The CDR3 DNA reads as TGTGCCAGCAGCTTGGCCGTAACCAATAACTATGGCTACACCTTC. This chain joins TRBV5-6 and TRBJ1-2; unclear D gene. CDR1 and CDR2 (germline): SGHDT, YYEEEE. CDR3 length: 15 amino acids. V was clipped by 0 bases and J by 1 base, with 10 bases between them.

As regards this clonotype: The junction differs from germline at one of its ends, possibly a read error. The chain couples TRBV7-2 to TRBJ2-7; TRBD1 aligns across 9 bases. This CDR3 contains 16 residues. Germline V CDR1 and CDR2: SGHTA, FQGNSA. CDR3 residues: CVSSSPGWTGALEQYF. In DNA, the CDR3 is TGTGTCAGCAGCTCTCCCGGATGGACAGGGGCTCTCGAGCAGTACTTC.

This rearrangement joins TRBV20-1 to TRBJ2-1; 7 bases are a match to TRBD1. V lost 5 bases to trimming and J lost 6 bases; unmatched junction nucleotides: 1. Germline V gene sequence: CDR1 DFQATT, CDR2 SNEGSKA (reference sequence). The CDR3 has 11 residues. CDR3 residues: CSAYRGNEQFF. The CDR3 DNA reads TGCAGTGCTTACAGGGGCAATGAGCAGTTCTTC.

This clonotype was seen repeatedly, ten times or more. This chain joins TRBV9 and TRBJ2-5; no firm D call. The V gene's germline CDR1 is SGDLS and CDR2 YYNGEE. V was cut by 4 bases and J by 4 bases, with 14 bases left in between. This CDR3 is 14 amino acids long. CDR3 amino acids: CASSPPKGGETQYF. The CDR3 DNA sequence: TGTGCCAGCAGCCCTCCTAAGGGCGGAGAGACCCAGTACTTC.

The chain joins TRBV20-1 to TRBJ2-1, with 10 bases aligning to TRBD2. The CDR3 spans 15 residues. The germline gives CDR1 DFQATT, CDR2 SNEGSKA (reference sequence). Trimming cost V 0 bases and J 12 bases; bases outside gene matches: 11. In DNA, the CDR3 is TGCAGTGCTAGAGATTACGGACTAGCGGTAATGATGCAGTTCTTC. This translates into CSARDYGLAVMMQFF.

By share of the sample, this clonotype is medium-sized. The gene calls are TRBV28 and TRBJ1-2, with D possibly TRBD1 on 5 matching bases. V was pared by 2 bases and J by 0 bases, with 10 bases between. The CDR3 length is 15 residues. CDR1 MDHEN and CDR2 SYDVKM come from the germline V gene. CDR3 loop: CASSLGAAPNYGYTF. The CDR3 nucleotides read TGTGCCAGCAGTTTAGGGGCAGCCCCTAACTATGGCTACACCTTC.

This clonotype was picked up many times. The V and J genes are TRBV28 and TRBJ2-3; 12 bases fit TRBD2. In germline, CDR1 is MDHEN, CDR2 SYDVKM. This CDR3 contains 17 residues. Trimming removed 4 bases from V and 2 bases from J; junction bases left unmatched: 7. The CDR3 here is CASSSLAGGRDTDTQYF. For the CDR3, the DNA is TGTGCCAGCAGTTCGCTAGCGGGGGGGCGTGACACAGATACGCAGTATTTT.

About this clonotype: A read error may explain this, as a much larger clone is one base away. V gene TRBV19 combines with J gene TRBJ1-5; 9 bases are shared with TRBD1. This CDR3 has 14 residues. The germline V gene has CDR1 LNHDA and CDR2 SQIVND (reference sequence). J was trimmed by 4 bases and V by 6 bases; bases with no gene match: 4. The CDR3 spells CASRLTGGNQPQHF. In DNA form, the CDR3 reads TGTGCCAGTAGGCTGACAGGGGGAAATCAGCCCCAGCATTTT.

This clonotype has only a few counts. The chain is built from TRBV20-1 and TRBJ2-5, with 9 bases identical to TRBD1. CDR1 DFQATT and CDR2 SNEGSKA come from the germline V gene (reference sequence). CDR3 length equals 14 residues. V was clipped by 0 bases and J by 3 bases; unmatched bases: 2. For the CDR3, the DNA is TGCAGTGCTAGAGATTGGACAGGGGAAGAGACCCAGTACTTC. This gives the protein CSARDWTGEETQYF.

Sample share makes this clonotype medium-sized. V is TRBV7-2 and J is TRBJ2-3; D may be TRBD1 or TRBD2 (5 bases each). Germline CDR1 is SGHTA and CDR2 is FQGNSA. V shed 5 bases and J shed 0 bases, with 12 bases lying between them. The CDR3 totals 15 residues. CDR3 DNA: TGTGCCAGCAGCACCTTGGGACCAAGCACAGATACGCAGTATTTT. Amino acids: CASSTLGPSTDTQYF.

Many counts were recorded for this clonotype. The chain carries TRBV6-6 and TRBJ2-7; 14 positions match TRBD2. J gave up 4 bases and V 4 bases, and 12 bases lay outside the gene matches. Per germline, CDR1 MNHNY and CDR2 SVGAGI (reference sequence). This CDR3 has 18 residues. This CDR3 reads CASSSRPGLAGEGYEQYF. The DNA for the CDR3 is TGTGCCAGCAGTTCCCGTCCGGGACTAGCGGGAGAAGGGTACGAGCAGTACTTC.